The entry that follows covers one T cell receptor beta chain sequence. There were only Caucasian adults among the donors, and all lived in Nashville, Tennessee. CDR1 and CDR2 from the germline V gene are SGHTA and FQGNSA. V was shortened by 2 bases and J by 3 bases, with 10 bases between the two germline ends. The CDR3 has 14 residues. Using immunoSEQ multiplex PCR, the repertoire was profiled, and TCRdb retains in-frame clones only, with some absent. The sample has approximately 1.1 million clones, more than 75% seen once; the top ten hold approximately 0.5%. The source of the sample is a study of shared clonotypes between healthy human individuals. On the study more broadly: Per-donor plates numbered three CD4 naive, three CD4 memory, two CD8 naive and one CD8 memory.

The sequence came from a man between 18 and 35 years old in good health. Some clones in this sample may be carry-over from other donors' samples. The gene calls are TRBV7-2 and TRBJ1-1; D may be TRBD1 (5 bases). Sequencing was performed on memory CD4+ T cells from PBMCs. Indicated subset: CD45RA-negative fraction. The CDR3, as DNA: TGTGCCAGCAGCTTAAGGCAGGGCGACACTGAAGCTTTCTTT. This gives the protein CASSLRQGDTEAFF.